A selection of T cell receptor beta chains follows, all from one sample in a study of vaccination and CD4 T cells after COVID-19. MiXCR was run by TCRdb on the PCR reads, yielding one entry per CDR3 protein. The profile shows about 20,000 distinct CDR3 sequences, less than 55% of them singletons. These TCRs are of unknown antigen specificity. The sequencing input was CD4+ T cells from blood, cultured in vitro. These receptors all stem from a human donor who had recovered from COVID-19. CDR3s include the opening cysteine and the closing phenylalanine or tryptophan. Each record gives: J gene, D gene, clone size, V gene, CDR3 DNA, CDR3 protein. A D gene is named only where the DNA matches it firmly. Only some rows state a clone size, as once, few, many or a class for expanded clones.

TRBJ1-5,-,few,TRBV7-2,TGTGCCAGCAGCTTAGAGGCCTCGCAGCCCCAGCATTTT,CASSLEASQPQHF
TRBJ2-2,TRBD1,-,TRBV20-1,TGCAGTGGCACGCCGGGACAGGGGACCGGGGAGCTGTTTTTT,CSGTPGQGTGELFF
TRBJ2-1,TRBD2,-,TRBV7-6,TGTGCCAGCAGCTCGTCGGGAGGGACTAGCGGATACAATGAGCAGTTCTTC,CASSSSGGTSGYNEQFF
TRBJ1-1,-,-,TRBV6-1,TGTGCCAGCAGTGCTAGGACCTTTAATGAGGCTTTCTTT,CASSARTFNEAFF
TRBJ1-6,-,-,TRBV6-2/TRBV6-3,TGTGCCAGCAGTTACACAGGGCTGGATAATTCACCCCTCCACTTT,CASSYTGLDNSPLHF
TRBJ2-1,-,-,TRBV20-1,TGCAGTGCTGGAAAGAACCCAATAAGTAACAATGAGCAGTTCTTC,CSAGKNPISNNEQFF
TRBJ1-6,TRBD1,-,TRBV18,TGTGCCAGCTCACCTGGACAGGGATCTTCACCCCTCCACTTT,CASSPGQGSSPLHF
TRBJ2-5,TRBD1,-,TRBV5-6,TGTGCCAGCACCCTGCGGGCACAGGGGCGGGAGACCCAGTACTTC,CASTLRAQGRETQYF
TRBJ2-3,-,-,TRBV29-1,TGCAGCGTTGAACGGGGTACGCAGTATTTT,CSVERGTQYF
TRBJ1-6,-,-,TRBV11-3,TGTGCCAGCAGCTCAGGCGTTGGCGGCCCCCTCCACTTT,CASSSGVGGPLHF
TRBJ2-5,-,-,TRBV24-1,TGTGCCACCAGTGACCAGTACCAAGAGACCCAGTACTTC,CATSDQYQETQYF
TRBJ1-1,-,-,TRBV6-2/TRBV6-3,TGTGCCAGCAGGCGACCGGGGCCGAACACTGAAGCTTTCTTT,CASRRPGPNTEAFF
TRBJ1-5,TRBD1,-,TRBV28,TGTGCCAGCACTTGGGGGACAGACCGAAATCAGCCCCAGCATTTT,CASTWGTDRNQPQHF
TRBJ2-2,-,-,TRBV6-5,TGTGCCAGCAGTTACTCGGTTATAGGCAGGAACACCGGGGAGCTGTTTTTT,CASSYSVIGRNTGELFF
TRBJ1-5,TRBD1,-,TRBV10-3,TGTGCCATCAGTGAGGACAGGGGCAATCAGCCCCAGCATTTT,CAISEDRGNQPQHF
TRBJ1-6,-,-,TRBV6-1,TGTGCCAGCAGTCAATCCATCGGAACGGGACCCCTCCACTTT,CASSQSIGTGPLHF
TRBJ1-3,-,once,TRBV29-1,TGCAGTGCCCTTGATACTATGAGGGGCTCTGGAAACACCATATATTTT,CSALDTMRGSGNTIYF
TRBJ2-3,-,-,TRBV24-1,TGTGCCACCAAGGAACCTTTCACAGATACGCAGTATTTT,CATKEPFTDTQYF
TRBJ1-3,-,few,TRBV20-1,TGCAGTGCTACGACGGGCAGGGGTGGAAACACCATATATTTT,CSATTGRGGNTIYF
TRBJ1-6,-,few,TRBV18,TGTGCCAGCTCACCATCGGCAGGCCCAAATTCACCCCTCCACTTT,CASSPSAGPNSPLHF
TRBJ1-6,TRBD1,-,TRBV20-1,TGCAGTGTCATACAGGGGAATAATTCACCCCTCCACTTT,CSVIQGNNSPLHF
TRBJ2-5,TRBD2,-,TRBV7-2,TGTGCCAGCAGCTCCCTCGGAGCGGGAGGGCGAGAGACCCAGTACTTC,CASSSLGAGGRETQYF
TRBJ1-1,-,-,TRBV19,TGTGCCAGTAGTAGCCAGGTGGGCACTGAAGCTTTCTTT,CASSSQVGTEAFF
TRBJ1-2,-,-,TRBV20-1,TGCAGTGCTAGCAAGGGGGGTGGCTACACCTTC,CSASKGGGYTF
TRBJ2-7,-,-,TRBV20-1,TGCAGTGCTCCGGAGAACGAGCAGTACTTC,CSAPENEQYF
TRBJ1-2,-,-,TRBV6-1,TGTGCCAGCAGGACGACAGAGAACTATGGCTACACCTTC,CASRTTENYGYTF
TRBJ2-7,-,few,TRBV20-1,TGCAGTGCTAGAGATAGTCTAGGGGGGGGACGCTACGAGCAGTACTTC,CSARDSLGGGRYEQYF
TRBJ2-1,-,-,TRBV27,TGTGCCAGCAGCCTCCCCGGACGGGGCTACAATGAGCAGTTCTTC,CASSLPGRGYNEQFF
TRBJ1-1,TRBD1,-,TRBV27,TGTGCCAGCAGTTCCAGGGGGGTTGGGATCCCTGAAGCTTTCTTT,CASSSRGVGIPEAFF
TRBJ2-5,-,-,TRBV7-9,TGTGCCAGCCGTAGCGCGGGACAAGAGACCCAGTACTTC,CASRSAGQETQYF
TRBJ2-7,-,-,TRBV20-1,TGCAGTGCTAGATACAGGGATTCCTACGAGCAGTACTTC,CSARYRDSYEQYF
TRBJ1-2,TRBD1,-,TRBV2,TGTGCCAGCCTCAGCCGGGGACAGAGCGTCTATGGCTACACCTTC,CASLSRGQSVYGYTF
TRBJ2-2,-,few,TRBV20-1,TGCAGTGCCCAAGGACCCGGGGAGCTGTTTTTT,CSAQGPGELFF
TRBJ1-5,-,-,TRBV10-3,TGTGCCATCAGTGAGTCTGTGGAGGGAAATCAGCCCCAGCATTTT,CAISESVEGNQPQHF